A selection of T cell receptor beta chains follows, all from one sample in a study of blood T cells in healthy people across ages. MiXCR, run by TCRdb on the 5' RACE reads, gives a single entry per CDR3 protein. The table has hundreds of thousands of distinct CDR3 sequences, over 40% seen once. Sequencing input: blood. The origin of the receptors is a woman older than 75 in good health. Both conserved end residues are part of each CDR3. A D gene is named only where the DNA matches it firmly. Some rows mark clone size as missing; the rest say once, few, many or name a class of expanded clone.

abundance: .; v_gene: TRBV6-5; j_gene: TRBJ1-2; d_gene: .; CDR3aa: CASSYEAKANYGYTF; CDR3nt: TGTGCCAGCAGTTACGAGGCGAAAGCTAACTATGGCTACACCTTC
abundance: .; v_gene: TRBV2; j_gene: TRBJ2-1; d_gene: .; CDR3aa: CASRRTSRLGFSDEQFF; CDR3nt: TGTGCCAGCAGGAGAACCTCTAGACTAGGCTTTTCTGATGAGCAGTTCTTC
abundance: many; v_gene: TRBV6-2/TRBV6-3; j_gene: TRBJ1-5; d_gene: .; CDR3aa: CASRNPEGTNQPQHF; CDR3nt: TGTGCCAGCAGGAACCCCGAGGGGACTAATCAGCCCCAGCATTTT
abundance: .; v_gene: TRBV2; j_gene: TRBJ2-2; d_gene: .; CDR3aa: CASTKGASLNTGELFF; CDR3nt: TGTGCCAGCACTAAAGGAGCTAGCCTAAACACCGGGGAGCTGTTTTTT
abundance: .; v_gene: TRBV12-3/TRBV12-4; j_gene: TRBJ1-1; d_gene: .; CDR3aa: CASSLTGRRSMNTEAFF; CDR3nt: TGTGCCAGCAGTTTAACGGGCAGGCGGAGTATGAACACTGAAGCTTTCTTT
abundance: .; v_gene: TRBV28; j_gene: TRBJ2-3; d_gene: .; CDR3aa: CASTSDSGPYF; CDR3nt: TGTGCCAGCACTTCTGACAGCGGGCCGTATTTT
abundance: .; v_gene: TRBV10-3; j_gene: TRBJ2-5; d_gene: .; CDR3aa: CAIHRGNEQYF; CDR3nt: TGTGCCATCCACCGCGGGAATGAGCAGTACTTC
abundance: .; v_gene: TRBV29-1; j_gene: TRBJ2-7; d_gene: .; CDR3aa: CSALPGAGSEQYF; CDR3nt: TGCAGCGCCCTCCCTGGAGCGGGCTCCGAGCAGTACTTC
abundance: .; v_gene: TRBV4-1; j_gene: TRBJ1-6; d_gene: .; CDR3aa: CASSQDRDGASPLHF; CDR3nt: TGCGCCAGCAGCCAAGATAGGGATGGGGCTTCACCCCTCCACTTT
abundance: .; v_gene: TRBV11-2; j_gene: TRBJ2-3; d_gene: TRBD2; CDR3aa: CASSFQREGLSTDTQYF; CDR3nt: TGTGCCAGCAGCTTCCAGCGGGAGGGCCTTAGCACAGATACGCAGTATTTT
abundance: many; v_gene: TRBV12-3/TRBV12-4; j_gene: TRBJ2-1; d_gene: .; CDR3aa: CASSFIQGFGHNEQFF; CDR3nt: TGTGCCAGCAGTTTCATTCAGGGGTTCGGGCACAATGAGCAGTTCTTC
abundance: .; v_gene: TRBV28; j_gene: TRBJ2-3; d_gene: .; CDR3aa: CASCPGNRWVTQYF; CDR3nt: TGTGCCAGCTGTCCGGGGAATCGGTGGGTCACGCAGTATTTT
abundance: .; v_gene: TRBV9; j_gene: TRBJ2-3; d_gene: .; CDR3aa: CASKPQAGTDTQYF; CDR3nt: TGTGCCAGCAAACCCCAAGCGGGCACAGATACGCAGTATTTT
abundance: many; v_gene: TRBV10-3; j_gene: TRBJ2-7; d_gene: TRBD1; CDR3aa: CAISDRQGWEQYF; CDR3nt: TGTGCCATCAGTGACCGACAGGGGTGGGAGCAGTACTTC
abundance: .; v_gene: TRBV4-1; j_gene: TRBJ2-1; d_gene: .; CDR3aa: CASSQGDNSYNEQFF; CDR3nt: TGCGCCAGCAGCCAAGGCGACAACTCCTACAATGAGCAGTTCTTC
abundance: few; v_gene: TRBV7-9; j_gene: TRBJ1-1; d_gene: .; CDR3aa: CASSAKSWYPGTEAFF; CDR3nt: TGTGCCAGCAGCGCGAAGTCGTGGTACCCGGGGACTGAAGCTTTCTTT
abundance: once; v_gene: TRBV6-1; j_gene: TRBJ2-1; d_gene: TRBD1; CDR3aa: CASSVRTGAYNEQFF; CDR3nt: TGTGCCAGCAGTGTAAGGACAGGGGCCTACAATGAGCAGTTCTTC
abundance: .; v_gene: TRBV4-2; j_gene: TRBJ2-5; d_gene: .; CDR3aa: CASSQDPYGGARETQYF; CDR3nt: TGTGCCAGCAGCCAAGACCCTTATGGGGGGGCTAGAGAGACCCAGTACTTC